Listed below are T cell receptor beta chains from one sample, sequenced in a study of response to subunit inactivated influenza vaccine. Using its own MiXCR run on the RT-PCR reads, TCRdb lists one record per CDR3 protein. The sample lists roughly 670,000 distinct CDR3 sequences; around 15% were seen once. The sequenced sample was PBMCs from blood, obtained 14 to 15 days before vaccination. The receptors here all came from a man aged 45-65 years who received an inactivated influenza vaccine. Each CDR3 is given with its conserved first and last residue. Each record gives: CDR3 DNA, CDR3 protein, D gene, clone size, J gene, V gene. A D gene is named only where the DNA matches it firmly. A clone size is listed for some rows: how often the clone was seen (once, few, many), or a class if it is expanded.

TGTGCCAGCAGCGTAGCTCAGGATGCCTACAATGAGCAGTTCTTC | CASSVAQDAYNEQFF | . | . | TRBJ2-1 | TRBV9
TGTGCCAGCAGCCAAGTACCGCAGGGGTATGGAGGTTCACCCCTCCACTTT | CASSQVPQGYGGSPLHF | . | few | TRBJ1-6 | TRBV4-2
TGCAGTGTAGGCCACGAGCAGTACTTC | CSVGHEQYF | . | . | TRBJ2-7 | TRBV20-1
TGCAGTGCTAGAGCCGGGACTACGGTGTCCTACAATGAGCAGTTCTTC | CSARAGTTVSYNEQFF | TRBD2 | . | TRBJ2-1 | TRBV20-1
TGCAGTGCTAGAGATTTGGAGCGGGGGTCTTACGGGCAGTACTTC | CSARDLERGSYGQYF | TRBD2 | . | TRBJ2-7 | TRBV20-1
TGTGCCAGCAGCCAACGTCGGGGACTAGCGGGAGATTCCTACAATGAGCAGTTCTTC | CASSQRRGLAGDSYNEQFF | TRBD2 | . | TRBJ2-1 | TRBV7-6
TGCAGCGTAGCCACAGGGGGGGTGTATCGCGAGCAGTACTTC | CSVATGGVYREQYF | . | few | TRBJ2-7 | TRBV29-1
TGTGCCATCAGTGGGACTAGCGGGGGGGCCCAGCAGTACTTC | CAISGTSGGAQQYF | TRBD2 | . | TRBJ2-7 | TRBV10-3
TGTGCCAGCAGCGTCCGGACAGGGATCACCGGGGAGCTGTTTTTT | CASSVRTGITGELFF | TRBD1 | few | TRBJ2-2 | TRBV28
TGTGCCAGCGGGAGACTGTCGAGCACAGATACGCAGTATTTT | CASGRLSSTDTQYF | . | . | TRBJ2-3 | TRBV2
TGTGCCATCAGTGTAGGGTCAGGAGGAAACTATGGCTACACCTTC | CAISVGSGGNYGYTF | . | . | TRBJ1-2 | TRBV10-3
TGTGCCAGCATAAAAGCGGGGGGGCCTCGCACAGATACGCAGTATTTT | CASIKAGGPRTDTQYF | TRBD2 | . | TRBJ2-3 | TRBV28
TGCAGTGCTAGTCCCTCCGGAAGTTATGGCTACACCTTC | CSASPSGSYGYTF | . | . | TRBJ1-2 | TRBV20-1
TGTGCCAGCAGTGAAGGGGACAGGGGCACAGATACGCAGTATTTT | CASSEGDRGTDTQYF | TRBD1 | many | TRBJ2-3 | TRBV2
TGCAGTGCCGCGGGACGGCACTCGGAAAAACTGTTTTTT | CSAAGRHSEKLFF | . | few | TRBJ1-4 | TRBV20-1
TGCGCCAGCAGCTTCGCTCTTCAAGAGACCCAGTACTTC | CASSFALQETQYF | . | many | TRBJ2-5 | TRBV5-1
TGTGCCAGCAGCCAAGAGTCCTGGGATACGCAGTATTTT | CASSQESWDTQYF | . | few | TRBJ2-3 | TRBV14
TGCGCCAGCAGCCTCTGGACTAGCGGGAGAAGCAACACCGGGGAGCTGTTTTTT | CASSLWTSGRSNTGELFF | TRBD2 | many | TRBJ2-2 | TRBV5-1
TGTGCCAGCAGCTCTATACAGGGCGGTCCTGAAAAACTGTTTTTT | CASSSIQGGPEKLFF | . | few | TRBJ1-4 | TRBV28
TGTGCCAGCAGCCAATCTCCCACCGATCCCTACGAGCAGTACTTC | CASSQSPTDPYEQYF | . | . | TRBJ2-7 | TRBV3-1
TGCAGCGTTGGAAAGGACAGGGATCAGCCCCAGCATTTT | CSVGKDRDQPQHF | TRBD1 | . | TRBJ1-5 | TRBV29-1
TGTGCCAGCAGTTTTAATTCTGGTCAGGGCGGGAGCTACACCTTC | CASSFNSGQGGSYTF | . | few | TRBJ1-2 | TRBV12-3/TRBV12-4
TGTGCCAGCAGCCGAGGGGGAGGGTACCAAGAGACCCAGTACTTC | CASSRGGGYQETQYF | . | once | TRBJ2-5 | TRBV7-3
TGTGCCATCAGTGATAGACAGGGGGCCGGCACAGATACGCAGTATTTT | CAISDRQGAGTDTQYF | TRBD1 | few | TRBJ2-3 | TRBV10-3
TGTGCCACCAGTCCAGAGTCAAGCACAGATACGCAGTATTTT | CATSPESSTDTQYF | . | few | TRBJ2-3 | TRBV24-1
TGTGCCAGCATGGGCGGGAGGCGTGACAATGAGCAGTTCTTC | CASMGGRRDNEQFF | TRBD2 | . | TRBJ2-1 | TRBV7-9
TGTGCCAGCAGCCTAGAAAGGACCTTGATCTACGAGCAGTACTTC | CASSLERTLIYEQYF | . | few | TRBJ2-7 | TRBV5-6
TGCAGCGTTGGGACAGGGGGCGAATCCCTCCACTTT | CSVGTGGESLHF | TRBD1 | . | TRBJ1-6 | TRBV29-1
TGTGCCAGCAGCTCGCGACAGGGATGGTACGAGCAGTACTTC | CASSSRQGWYEQYF | TRBD1 | few | TRBJ2-7 | TRBV11-2
TGCAGTGCTAGAGTGACTAGCGGGTACAATGAGCAGTTCTTC | CSARVTSGYNEQFF | TRBD2 | few | TRBJ2-1 | TRBV20-1
TGTGCCAGCAGTTGGGGACAGGGGTTTGGCTACACCTTC | CASSWGQGFGYTF | TRBD1 | few | TRBJ1-2 | TRBV27
TGTGCCAGCAGCCTTACCGGGACTAGCGGGGGAAAGCAGTTCTTC | CASSLTGTSGGKQFF | TRBD2 | . | TRBJ2-1 | TRBV7-2